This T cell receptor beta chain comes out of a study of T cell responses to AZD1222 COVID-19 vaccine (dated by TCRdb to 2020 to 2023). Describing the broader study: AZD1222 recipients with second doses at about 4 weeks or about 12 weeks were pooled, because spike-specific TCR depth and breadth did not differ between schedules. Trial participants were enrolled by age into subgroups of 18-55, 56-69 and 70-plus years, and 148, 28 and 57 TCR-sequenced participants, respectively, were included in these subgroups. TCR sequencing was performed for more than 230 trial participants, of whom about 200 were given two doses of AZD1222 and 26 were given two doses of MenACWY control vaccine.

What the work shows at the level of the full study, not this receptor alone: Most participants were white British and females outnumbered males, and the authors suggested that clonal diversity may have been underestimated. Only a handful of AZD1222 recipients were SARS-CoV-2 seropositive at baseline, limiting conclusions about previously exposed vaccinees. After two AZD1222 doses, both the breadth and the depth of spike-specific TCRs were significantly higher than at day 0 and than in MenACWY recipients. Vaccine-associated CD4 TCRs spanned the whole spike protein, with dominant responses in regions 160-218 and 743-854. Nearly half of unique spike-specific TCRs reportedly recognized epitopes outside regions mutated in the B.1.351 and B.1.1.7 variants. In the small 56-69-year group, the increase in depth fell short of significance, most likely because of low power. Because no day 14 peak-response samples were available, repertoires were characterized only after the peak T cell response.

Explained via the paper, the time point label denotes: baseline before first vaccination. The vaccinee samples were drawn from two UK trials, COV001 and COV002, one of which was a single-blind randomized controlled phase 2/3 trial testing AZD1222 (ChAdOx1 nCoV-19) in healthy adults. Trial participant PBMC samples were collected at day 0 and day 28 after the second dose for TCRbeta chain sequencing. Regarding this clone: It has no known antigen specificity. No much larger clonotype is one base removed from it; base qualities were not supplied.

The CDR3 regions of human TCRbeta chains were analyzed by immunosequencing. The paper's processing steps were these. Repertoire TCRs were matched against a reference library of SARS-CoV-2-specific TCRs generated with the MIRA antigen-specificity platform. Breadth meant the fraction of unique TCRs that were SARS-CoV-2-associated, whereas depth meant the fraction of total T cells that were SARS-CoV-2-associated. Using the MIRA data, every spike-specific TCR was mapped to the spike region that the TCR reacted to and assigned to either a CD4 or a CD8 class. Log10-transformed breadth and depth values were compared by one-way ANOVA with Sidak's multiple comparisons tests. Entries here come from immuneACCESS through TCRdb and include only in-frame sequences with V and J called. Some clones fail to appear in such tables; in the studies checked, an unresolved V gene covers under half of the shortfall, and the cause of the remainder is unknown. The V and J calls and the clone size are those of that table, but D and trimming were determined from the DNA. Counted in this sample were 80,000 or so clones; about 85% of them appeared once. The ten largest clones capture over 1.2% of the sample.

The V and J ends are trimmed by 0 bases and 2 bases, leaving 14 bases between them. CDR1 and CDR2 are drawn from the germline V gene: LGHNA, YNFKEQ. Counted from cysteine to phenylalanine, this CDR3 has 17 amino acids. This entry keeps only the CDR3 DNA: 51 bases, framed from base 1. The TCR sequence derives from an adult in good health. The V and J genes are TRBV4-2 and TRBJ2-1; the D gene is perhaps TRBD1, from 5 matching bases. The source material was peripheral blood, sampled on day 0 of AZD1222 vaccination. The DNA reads TGTGCCAGCAGCCAAGAATTAGGGGATTCGGCCTACAATGAGCAGTTCTTC. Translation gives CASSQELGDSAYNEQFF.